Listed below are T cell receptor beta chains from one sample, sequenced in a study of beta chain features in type 1 diabetes. Sequenced by immunoSEQ multiplex PCR; TCRdb stores in-frame clones only, minus some. Of about 300,000 clones in the sample, roughly 12% were seen once. The sample comprised naive CD4+ T cells from blood. These receptors came from a woman between 18 and 30 years old with type 1 diabetes. Both conserved end residues are part of each CDR3. The order of the fields is clone size, V gene, D gene, J gene, CDR3 protein, CDR3 DNA. D genes are given only for firm matches. Clone size is shown for a subset of rows, as once, few, many or a class of expanded clone.

>few|TRBV28|NA|TRBJ2-1
CASSPDLGGEQFF
TGTGCCAGCAGTCCCGATCTAGGTGGGGAGCAGTTCTTC
>few|TRBV30|NA|TRBJ2-3
CAWSVLEGGPRGTQYF
TGTGCCTGGAGTGTACTGGAGGGAGGCCCCCGGGGTACGCAGTATTTT
>few|TRBV5-4|NA|TRBJ2-5
CASSLALAGQETQYF
TGTGCCAGCAGCTTGGCTCTGGCAGGGCAAGAGACCCAGTACTTC
>NA|TRBV15|TRBD2|TRBJ2-1
CATSPGLGYNEQFF
TGTGCCACCAGCCCGGGACTAGGCTACAATGAGCAGTTCTTC
>few|TRBV5-1|TRBD2|TRBJ2-1
CASNLAARSYNEQFF
TGCGCCAGCAATCTAGCGGCTCGGTCCTACAATGAGCAGTTCTTC
>NA|TRBV30|NA|TRBJ1-3
CAWSVKAAGNTIYF
TGTGCCTGGAGTGTTAAGGCGGCTGGAAACACCATATATTTT
>few|TRBV30|NA|TRBJ1-2
CAWSADRTYGYTF
TGTGCCTGGAGTGCTGACAGGACCTATGGCTACACCTTC
>few|TRBV11-2|NA|TRBJ2-7
CASSLAVEYEQYF
TGTGCCAGCAGCTTAGCGGTCGAATACGAGCAGTACTTC
>few|TRBV7-9|TRBD1|TRBJ1-2
CASSSLATTGKDTF
TGTGCCAGCAGCTCCCTCGCCACGACAGGGAAGGACACCTTC
>NA|TRBV10-3|NA|TRBJ1-4
CAISSTATNEKLFF
TGTGCCATCAGCTCGACAGCAACTAATGAAAAACTGTTTTTT
>NA|TRBV28|NA|TRBJ1-2
CASSFRVANYGYTF
TGTGCCAGCAGTTTCCGAGTAGCTAACTATGGCTACACCTTC
>NA|TRBV6-6|NA|TRBJ2-1
CASSYRTASYNEQFF
TGTGCCAGCAGTTATCGGACAGCCTCCTACAATGAGCAGTTCTTC
>NA|TRBV6-6|TRBD1|TRBJ2-1
CASSSPDRVYNEQFF
TGTGCCAGCAGTTCCCCGGACAGGGTCTACAATGAGCAGTTCTTC
>NA|TRBV29-1|NA|TRBJ2-5
CSAVDFQETQYF
TGCAGCGCCGTGGACTTCCAAGAGACCCAGTACTTC
>NA|TRBV19|TRBD2|TRBJ2-7
CASSLGGVPTYEQYF
TGTGCCAGTAGTTTGGGGGGGGTACCCACCTACGAGCAGTACTTC
>few|TRBV5-1|NA|TRBJ2-3
CASSLLPGADTQYF
TGCGCCAGCAGCTTGTTACCGGGAGCAGATACGCAGTATTTT
>few|TRBV18|NA|TRBJ2-5
CASSMGHQETQYF
TGTGCCAGCTCAATGGGCCATCAAGAGACCCAGTACTTC
>NA|TRBV4-1|TRBD1|TRBJ2-1
CASSQTRDRKYNEQFF
TGCGCCAGCAGCCAAACCCGGGACAGAAAGTACAATGAGCAGTTCTTC
>few|TRBV5-1|NA|TRBJ1-5
CASSLGQGYSNQPQHF
TGCGCCAGCAGCTTGGGACAAGGCTATAGCAATCAGCCCCAGCATTTT
>few|TRBV7-3|TRBD2|TRBJ2-7
CASSSGLAGGEQYF
TGTGCCAGCAGCTCTGGACTAGCGGGAGGCGAGCAGTACTTC
>few|TRBV5-1|NA|TRBJ1-1
CASSRLPGDTEAFF
TGCGCCAGCAGCCGCCTCCCCGGGGACACTGAAGCTTTCTTT
>NA|TRBV4-1|TRBD2|TRBJ2-1
CASSQDPGLGLAGANEQFF
TGCGCCAGCAGCCAAGATCCGGGTTTAGGACTAGCGGGGGCCAATGAGCAGTTCTTC
>NA|TRBV5-1|NA|TRBJ2-1
CASSLSSGVYNEQFF
TGCGCCAGCAGCTTGTCGTCCGGGGTGTACAATGAGCAGTTCTTC
>NA|TRBV9|TRBD2|TRBJ2-4
CASSRGGLAGELNIQYF
TGTGCCAGCAGCCGAGGGGGACTAGCGGGAGAATTAAACATTCAGTACTTC
>NA|TRBV7-2|TRBD1|TRBJ2-2
CASSFQGTGTTGELFF
TGTGCCAGCAGCTTCCAAGGGACAGGAACCACCGGGGAGCTGTTTTTT
>NA|TRBV19|TRBD1|TRBJ1-5
CASSLGQGSQPQHF
TGTGCCAGTAGCCTGGGACAGGGAAGCCAGCCCCAGCATTTT
>few|TRBV29-1|NA|TRBJ2-3
CSVRGTYSTDTQYF
TGCAGCGTTCGCGGGACCTATAGCACAGATACGCAGTATTTT
>few|TRBV6-6|NA|TRBJ1-1
CASSFRVTEAFF
TGTGCCAGCAGCTTCCGTGTCACTGAAGCTTTCTTT